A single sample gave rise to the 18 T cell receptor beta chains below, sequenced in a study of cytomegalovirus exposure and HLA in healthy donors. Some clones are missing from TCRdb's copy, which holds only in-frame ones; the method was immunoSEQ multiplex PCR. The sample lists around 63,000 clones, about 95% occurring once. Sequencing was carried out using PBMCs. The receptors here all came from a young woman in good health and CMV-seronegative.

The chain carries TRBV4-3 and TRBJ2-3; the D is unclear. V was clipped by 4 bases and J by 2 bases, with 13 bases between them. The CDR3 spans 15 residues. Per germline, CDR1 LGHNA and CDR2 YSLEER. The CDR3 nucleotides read TGCGCCAGCAGCCCCCTCGGAGCTTACACAGATACGCAGTATTTT. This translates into CASSPLGAYTDTQYF.

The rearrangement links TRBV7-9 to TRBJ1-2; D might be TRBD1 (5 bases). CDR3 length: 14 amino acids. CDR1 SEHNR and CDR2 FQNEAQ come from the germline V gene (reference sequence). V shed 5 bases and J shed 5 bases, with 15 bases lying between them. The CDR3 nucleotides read TGTGCCAGCAGCCCCGGGGGGTTGGGATATGGCTACACCTTC. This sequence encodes CASSPGGLGYGYTF. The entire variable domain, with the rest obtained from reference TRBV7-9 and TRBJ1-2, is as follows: DTGVSQNPRHKITKRGQNVTFRCDPISEHNRLYWYRQTLGQGPEFLTYFQNEAQLEKSRLLSDRFSAERPKGSFSTLEIQRTEQGDSAMYLCASSPGGLGYGYTFGSGTRLTVV.

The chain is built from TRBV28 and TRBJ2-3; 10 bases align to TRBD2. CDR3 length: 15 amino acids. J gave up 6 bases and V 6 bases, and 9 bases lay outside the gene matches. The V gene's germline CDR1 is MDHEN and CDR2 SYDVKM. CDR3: CASSGEREGRDTQYF. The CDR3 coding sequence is TGTGCCAGCAGCGGGGAGCGGGAGGGCCGGGATACGCAGTATTTT.

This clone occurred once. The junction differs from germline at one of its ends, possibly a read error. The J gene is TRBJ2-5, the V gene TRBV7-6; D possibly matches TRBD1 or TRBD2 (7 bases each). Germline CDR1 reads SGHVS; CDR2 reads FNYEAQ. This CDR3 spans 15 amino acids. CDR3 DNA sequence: TGTGGCAGCAGCTTAGGGAGGGGGCTTGGGGAGACCCAGTACTTC. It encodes CGSSLGRGLGETQYF.

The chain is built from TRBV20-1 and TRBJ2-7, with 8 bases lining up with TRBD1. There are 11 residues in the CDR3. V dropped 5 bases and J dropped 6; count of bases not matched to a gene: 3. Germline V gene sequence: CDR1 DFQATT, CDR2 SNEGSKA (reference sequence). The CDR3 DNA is TGCAGTGCTCCAGGGGGCCCCGAGCAGTACTTC. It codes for CSAPGGPEQYF.

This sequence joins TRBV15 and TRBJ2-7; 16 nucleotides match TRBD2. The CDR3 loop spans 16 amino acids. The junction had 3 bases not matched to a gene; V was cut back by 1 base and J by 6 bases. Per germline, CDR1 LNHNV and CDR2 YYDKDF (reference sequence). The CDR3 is CATSRGGTSGRGEQYF. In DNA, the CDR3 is TGTGCCACCAGCAGAGGCGGGACTAGCGGGAGGGGCGAGCAGTACTTC.

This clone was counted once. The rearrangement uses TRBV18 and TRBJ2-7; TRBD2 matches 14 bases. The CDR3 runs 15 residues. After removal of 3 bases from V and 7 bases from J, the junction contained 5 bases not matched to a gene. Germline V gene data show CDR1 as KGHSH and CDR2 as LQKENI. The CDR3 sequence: CASSPGTSGSGEQYF. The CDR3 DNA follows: TGTGCCAGCTCACCCGGGACTAGCGGGAGCGGAGAGCAGTACTTC. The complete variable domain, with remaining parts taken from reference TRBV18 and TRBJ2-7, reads NAGVMQNPRHLVRRRGQEARLRCSPMKGHSHVYWYRQLPEEGLKFMVYLQKENIIDESGMPKERFSAEFPKEGPSILRIQQVVRGDSAAYFCASSPGTSGSGEQYFGPGTRLTVT.

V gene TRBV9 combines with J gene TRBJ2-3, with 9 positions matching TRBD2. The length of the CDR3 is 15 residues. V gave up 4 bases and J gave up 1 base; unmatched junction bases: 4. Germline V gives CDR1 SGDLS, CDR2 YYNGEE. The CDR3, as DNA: TGTGCCAGCAGCCCGCGGGAGGGCGGCACAGATACGCAGTATTTT. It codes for CASSPREGGTDTQYF.

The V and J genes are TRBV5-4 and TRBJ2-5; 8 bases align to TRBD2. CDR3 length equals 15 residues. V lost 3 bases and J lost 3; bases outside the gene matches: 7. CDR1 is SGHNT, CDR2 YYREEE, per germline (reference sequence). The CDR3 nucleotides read TGTGCCAGCAGCTCAGACCGGGGGGGAGAAGAGACCCAGTACTTC. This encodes CASSSDRGGEETQYF.

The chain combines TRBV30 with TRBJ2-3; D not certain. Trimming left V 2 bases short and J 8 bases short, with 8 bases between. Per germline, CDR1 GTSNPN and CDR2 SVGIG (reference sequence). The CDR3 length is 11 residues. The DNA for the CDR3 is TGTGCCTGGAGTACCCCCGGTACGCAGTATTTT. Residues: CAWSTPGTQYF.

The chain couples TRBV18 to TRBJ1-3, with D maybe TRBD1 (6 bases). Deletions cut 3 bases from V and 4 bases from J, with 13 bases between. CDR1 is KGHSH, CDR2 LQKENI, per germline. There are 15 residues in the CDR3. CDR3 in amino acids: CASSPRQDWGNTIYF. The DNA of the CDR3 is TGTGCCAGCTCACCCCGACAGGATTGGGGAAACACCATATATTTT.

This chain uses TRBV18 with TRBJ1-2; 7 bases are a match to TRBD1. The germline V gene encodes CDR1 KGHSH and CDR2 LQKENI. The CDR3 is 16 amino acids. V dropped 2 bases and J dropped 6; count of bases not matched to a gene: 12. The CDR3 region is CASSPYGTGVGDGYTF. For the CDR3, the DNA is TGTGCCAGCTCACCATACGGTACAGGGGTTGGTGATGGCTACACCTTC.

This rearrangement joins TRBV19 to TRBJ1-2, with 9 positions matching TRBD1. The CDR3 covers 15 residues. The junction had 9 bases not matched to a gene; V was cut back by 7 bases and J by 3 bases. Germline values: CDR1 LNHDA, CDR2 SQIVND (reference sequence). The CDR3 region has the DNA TGTGCCAGTACCCCTGACAGGGGGAGGGACTATGGCTACACCTTC. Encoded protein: CASTPDRGRDYGYTF.

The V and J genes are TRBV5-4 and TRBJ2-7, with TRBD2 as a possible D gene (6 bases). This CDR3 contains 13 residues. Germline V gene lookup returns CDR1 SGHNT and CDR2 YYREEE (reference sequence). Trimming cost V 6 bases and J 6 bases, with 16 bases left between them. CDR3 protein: CASTLWGRSEQYF. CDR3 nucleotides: TGTGCCAGCACCCTGTGGGGGAGGTCCGAGCAGTACTTC.

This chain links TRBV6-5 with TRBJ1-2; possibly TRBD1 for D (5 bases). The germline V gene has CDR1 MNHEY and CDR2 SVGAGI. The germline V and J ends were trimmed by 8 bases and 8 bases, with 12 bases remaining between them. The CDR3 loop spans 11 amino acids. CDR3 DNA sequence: TGTGCCAGCTCCGGGGGGAGGGGCTACACCTTC. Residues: CASSGGRGYTF.

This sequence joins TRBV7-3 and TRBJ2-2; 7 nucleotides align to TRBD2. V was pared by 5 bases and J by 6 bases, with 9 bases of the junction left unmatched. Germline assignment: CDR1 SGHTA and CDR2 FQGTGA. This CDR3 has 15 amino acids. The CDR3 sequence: CASSPQGTTSGELFF. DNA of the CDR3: TGTGCCAGCAGCCCACAAGGGACTACGTCCGGGGAGCTGTTTTTT.

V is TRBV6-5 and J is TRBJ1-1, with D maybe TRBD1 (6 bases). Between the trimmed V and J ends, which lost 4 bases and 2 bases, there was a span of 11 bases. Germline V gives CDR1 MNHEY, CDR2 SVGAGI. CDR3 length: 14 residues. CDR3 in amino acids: CASSWGGLNTEAFF. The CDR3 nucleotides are TGTGCCAGCAGTTGGGGGGGCCTAAACACTGAAGCTTTCTTT.

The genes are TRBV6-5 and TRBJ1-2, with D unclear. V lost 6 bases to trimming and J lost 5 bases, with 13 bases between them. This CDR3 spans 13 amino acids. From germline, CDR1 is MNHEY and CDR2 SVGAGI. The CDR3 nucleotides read TGTGCCAGCAGCGAAAGGAGTTGGTATGGCTACACCTTC. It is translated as CASSERSWYGYTF.